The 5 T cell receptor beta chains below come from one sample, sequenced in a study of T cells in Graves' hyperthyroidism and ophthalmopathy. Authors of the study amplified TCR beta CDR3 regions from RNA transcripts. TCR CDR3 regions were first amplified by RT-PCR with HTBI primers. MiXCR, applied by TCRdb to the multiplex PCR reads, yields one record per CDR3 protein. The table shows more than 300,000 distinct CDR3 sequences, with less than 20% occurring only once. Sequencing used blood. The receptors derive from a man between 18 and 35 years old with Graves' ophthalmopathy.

The CDR3 nucleotides are TGTGCCAGCAGTTACGTCGGGGGGGCTTATGAGCAGTTCTTC. Amino acid sequence: CASSYVGGAYEQFF. The V call is TRBV6-2 or TRBV6-3, the J call TRBJ2-1; 8 nucleotides agree with TRBD2. This CDR3 spans 14 amino acids. Unmatched junction bases numbered 5, after V lost 2 bases and J lost 8 bases. Germline lookup yields CDR1 MNHEY and CDR2 SVGEGT.

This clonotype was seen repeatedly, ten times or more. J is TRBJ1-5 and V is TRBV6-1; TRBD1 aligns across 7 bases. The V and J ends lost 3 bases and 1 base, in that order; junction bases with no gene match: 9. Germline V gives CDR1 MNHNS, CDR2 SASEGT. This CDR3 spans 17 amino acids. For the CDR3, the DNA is TGTGCCAGCAGTGATTTGAAGGGGGCAGTAAGCAATCAGCCCCAGCATTTT. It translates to CASSDLKGAVSNQPQHF.

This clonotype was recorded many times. This chain's CDR3 is CSAPRATYIDTQYF. In DNA, the CDR3 is TGCAGTGCTCCGCGGGCGACGTATATAGATACGCAGTATTTT. The chain has TRBV20-1 and TRBJ2-3; tentatively, D is TRBD2 (5 bases). The germline gives CDR1 DFQATT, CDR2 SNEGSKA (reference sequence). The CDR3 contains 14 residues. The V and J ends lost 5 bases and 5 bases respectively, with 17 bases between them.

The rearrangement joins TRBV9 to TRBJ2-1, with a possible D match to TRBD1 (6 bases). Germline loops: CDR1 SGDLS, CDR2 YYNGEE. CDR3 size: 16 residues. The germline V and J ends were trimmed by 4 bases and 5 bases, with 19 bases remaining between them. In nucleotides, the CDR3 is TGTGCCAGCAGCCCCTCAGCCCGGGACACGCACAATGAGCAGTTCTTC. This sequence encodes CASSPSARDTHNEQFF.

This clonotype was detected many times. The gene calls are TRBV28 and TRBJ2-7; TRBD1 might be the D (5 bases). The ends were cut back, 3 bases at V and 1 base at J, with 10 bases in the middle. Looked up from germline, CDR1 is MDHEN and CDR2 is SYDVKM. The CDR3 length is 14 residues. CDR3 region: CASSFFQGSYEQYF. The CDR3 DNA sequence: TGTGCCAGCAGTTTTTTTCAGGGATCCTACGAGCAGTACTTC. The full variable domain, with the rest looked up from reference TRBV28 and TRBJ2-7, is DVKVTQSSRYLVKRTGEKVFLECVQDMDHENMFWYRQDPGLGLRLIYFSYDVKMKEKGDIPEGYSVSREKKERFSLILESASTNQTSMYLCASSFFQGSYEQYFGPGTRLTVT.